Listed below are T cell receptor beta chains from one sample, sequenced in a study of T-cell reconstitution after alpha-beta-depleted transplantation in children. TCRdb independently ran MiXCR on the PCR reads; one entry per CDR3 protein. The table has over 200,000 distinct CDR3 sequences, around 9.5% seen once; the top ten hold over 5.5%. This specimen was PBMCs from the stem cell graft donor, taken from the stem cell graft. These receptors originate from a human donor who donated a stem cell graft to a child with acute lymphoblastic leukemia. The conserved cysteine and the conserved F or W are not part of the CDR3 here.

TRBJ2-2,TRBV7-2,12,ASSSLMTRGELF
TRBJ2-7,TRBV18,12,ASSSAAGSYEQY
TRBJ2-3,TRBV25-1,9,ASSERHTQY
TRBJ1-6,TRBV20-1,14,SAISGADVYNSPLH
TRBJ1-2,TRBV29-1,9,SVQGAGGYT
TRBJ1-6,TRBV5-1,12,ASSLEGTDSPLH
TRBJ2-1,TRBV20-1,13,SAETGTGFYNEQF
TRBJ2-7,TRBV12-3/TRBV12-4,12,ASSQIYPQGAQY
TRBJ1-2,TRBV20-1,13,SARPLPGIDYGYT
TRBJ2-3,TRBV20-1,12,SAEDRDYTDTQY
TRBJ1-1,TRBV29-1,14,SVTGTGGLIDTEAF
TRBJ2-5,TRBV12-3/TRBV12-4,9,ASSLQKTQY
TRBJ2-2,TRBV10-3,14,AISGSGGPDTGELF
TRBJ2-5,TRBV20-1,14,SASKGLAGGLVTQY
TRBJ1-1,TRBV7-8,12,ASSSNPGTTEAF
TRBJ1-2,TRBV27,11,ATRLRGGSGYT
TRBJ2-3,TRBV20-1,13,SARDPGAGGDTQY
TRBJ2-2,TRBV10-3,15,ATLIMPGGPGVGELF
TRBJ1-6,TRBV27,13,ASRTGGVPNSPLH
TRBJ1-2,TRBV4-2,13,ASSQDNSETYGYT
TRBJ2-3,TRBV24-1,14,ATSDPSGPQGDTQY
TRBJ2-2,TRBV15,12,ATSRVQYTGELF
TRBJ1-1,TRBV6-5,12,ASSLQSMNTEAF